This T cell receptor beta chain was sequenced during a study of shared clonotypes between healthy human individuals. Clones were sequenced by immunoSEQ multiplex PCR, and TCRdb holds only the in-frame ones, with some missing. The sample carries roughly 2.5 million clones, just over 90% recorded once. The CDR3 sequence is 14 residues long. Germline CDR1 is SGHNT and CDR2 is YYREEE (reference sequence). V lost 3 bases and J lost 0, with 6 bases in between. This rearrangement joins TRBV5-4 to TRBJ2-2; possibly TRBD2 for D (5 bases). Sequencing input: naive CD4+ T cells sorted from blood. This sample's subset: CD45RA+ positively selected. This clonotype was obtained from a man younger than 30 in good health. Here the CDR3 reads CASSSDSNTGELFF. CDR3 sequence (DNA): TGTGCCAGCAGCTCGGACTCGAACACCGGGGAGCTGTTTTTT. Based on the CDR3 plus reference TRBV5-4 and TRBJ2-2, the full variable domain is ETGVTQSPTHLIKTRGQQVTLRCSSQSGHNTVSWYQQALGQGPQFIFQYYREEENGRGNFPPRFSGLQFPNYSSELNVNALELDDSALYLCASSSDSNTGELFFGEGSRLTVL.